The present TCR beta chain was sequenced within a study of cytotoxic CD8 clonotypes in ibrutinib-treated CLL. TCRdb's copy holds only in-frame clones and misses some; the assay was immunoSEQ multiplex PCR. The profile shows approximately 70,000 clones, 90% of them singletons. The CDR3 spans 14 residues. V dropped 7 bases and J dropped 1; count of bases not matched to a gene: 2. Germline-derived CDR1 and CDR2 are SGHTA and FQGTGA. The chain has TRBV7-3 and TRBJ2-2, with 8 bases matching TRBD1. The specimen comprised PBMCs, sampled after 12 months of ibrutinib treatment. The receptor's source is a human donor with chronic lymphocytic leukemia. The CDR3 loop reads CASKDRVNTGELFF. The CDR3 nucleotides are TGTGCCAGCAAGGACAGGGTGAACACCGGGGAGCTGTTTTTT.